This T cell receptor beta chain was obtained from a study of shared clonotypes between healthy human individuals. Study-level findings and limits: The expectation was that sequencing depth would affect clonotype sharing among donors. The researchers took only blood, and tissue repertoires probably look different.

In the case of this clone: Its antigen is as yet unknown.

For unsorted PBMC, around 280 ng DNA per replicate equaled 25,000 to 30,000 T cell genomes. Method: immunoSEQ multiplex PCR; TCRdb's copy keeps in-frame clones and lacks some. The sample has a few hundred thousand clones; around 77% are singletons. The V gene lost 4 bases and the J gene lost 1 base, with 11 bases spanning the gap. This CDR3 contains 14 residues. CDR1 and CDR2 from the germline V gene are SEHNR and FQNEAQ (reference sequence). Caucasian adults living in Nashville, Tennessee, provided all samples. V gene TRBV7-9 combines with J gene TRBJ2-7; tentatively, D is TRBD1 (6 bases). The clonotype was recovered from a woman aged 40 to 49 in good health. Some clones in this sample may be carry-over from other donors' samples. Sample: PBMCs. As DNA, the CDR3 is TGTGCCAGCAGCTCTGGACAGAAGTCCTACGAGCAGTACTTC. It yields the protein CASSSGQKSYEQYF.